Each of the 19 T cell receptor beta chains below was sequenced from the same sample in a study of blood T cell repertoires in COVID-19. The data were produced by immunoSEQ multiplex PCR, yet TCRdb's version contains in-frame clones alone and is incomplete. This table has roughly 140,000 clones, roughly 89% appearing once. Sequencing was carried out using PBMCs or T cells enriched from blood (not recorded which). Receptors were obtained from a woman aged 45-60 years who had been exposed to COVID-19.

This chain joins TRBV7-8 and TRBJ1-3; 7 positions agree with TRBD1. The CDR3 consists of 16 residues. Trimming cost V 1 base and J 4 bases; bases outside gene matches: 7. The V gene's germline CDR1 is SGHVS and CDR2 FQNEAQ. The CDR3, as DNA: TGTGCCAGCAGCTTAGAGGGGGCCCAGCTGGGAAACACCATATATTTT. Amino acids: CASSLEGAQLGNTIYF.

V and J are TRBV7-3 and TRBJ2-5; TRBD2 matches at 10 bases. CDR3 length: 15 amino acids. Germline CDR1 reads SGHTA; CDR2 reads FQGTGA. After removal of 5 bases from V and 4 bases from J, the junction contained 7 bases not matched to a gene. CDR3 coding DNA: TGTGCCAGCAGCCTCAGCGGGGGGGCCGCAGAGACCCAGTACTTC. It codes for CASSLSGGAAETQYF.

The V and J genes are TRBV30 and TRBJ1-1; 7 bases are a match to TRBD1. V was clipped by 4 bases and J by 5 bases; unmatched bases: 19. Germline V gives CDR1 GTSNPN, CDR2 SVGIG (reference sequence). The CDR3 is 17 residues long. The CDR3 spells CAWMITQGDGHGTEAFF. The DNA for the CDR3 is TGTGCCTGGATGATCACGCAGGGGGACGGTCACGGGACTGAAGCTTTCTTT.

This sequence joins TRBV7-9 and TRBJ1-1, with a weak D call TRBD1 (6 bases). V gave up 3 bases and J gave up 0 bases, with 8 bases separating them. Per germline, CDR1 SEHNR and CDR2 FQNEAQ (reference sequence). The CDR3 has 14 residues. The CDR3 DNA follows: TGTGCCAGCAGCTTTACAGGGCTGAACACTGAAGCTTTCTTT. Translation: CASSFTGLNTEAFF.

V is TRBV7-2 and J is TRBJ1-2, with no clear D. CDR1 and CDR2 (germline): SGHTA, FQGNSA. The CDR3 runs to 14 residues. Trimming cost V 0 bases and J 6 bases, with 11 bases left between them. CDR3 coding DNA: TGTGCCAGCAGCTTAGCCGTCCCTTCGGATGGCTACACCTTC. This translates into CASSLAVPSDGYTF.

V is TRBV27 and J is TRBJ2-1; 8 nucleotides line up with TRBD2. The CDR3 length is 13 residues. Losses at the gene ends were 5 bases for V and 15 bases for J; bases not matched to a gene: 12. CDR1 is MNHEY, CDR2 SMNVEV, per germline (reference sequence). DNA of the CDR3: TGTGCCAGCAGTCCCCGAATACGGGAGGGTCCGTTCTTC. It yields the protein CASSPRIREGPFF.

The V call is TRBV7-4, the J call TRBJ2-6; D ambiguous. The CDR3 is 14 residues long. Trimming took off 5 bases at V and 4 bases at J, with 9 bases between the two ends. The germline CDR1 and CDR2 sequences are SGHVT and SQSDAQ. The CDR3 DNA follows: TGTGCCAGCAGCCGCTTCGGGGGGGCCAACGTCCTGACTTTC. It encodes CASSRFGGANVLTF.

The chain combines TRBV5-8 with TRBJ2-4, with D maybe TRBD1 (6 bases). The CDR3 spans 15 residues. CDR1 is SGHTS, CDR2 YDEGEE, per germline. The ends were cut back, 0 bases at V and 6 bases at J, with 13 bases in the middle. CDR3 sequence: CASSLEDRVGNIQYF. DNA of the CDR3: TGTGCCAGCAGCTTGGAGGACAGAGTCGGAAACATTCAGTACTTC. The full variable domain, in which reference TRBV5-8 and TRBJ2-4 provide the parts outside the CDR3, is EAGVTQSPTHLIKTRGQQATLRCSPISGHTSVYWYQQALGLGLQFLLWYDEGEERNRGNFPPRFSGRQFPNYSSELNVNALELEDSALYLCASSLEDRVGNIQYFGAGTRLSVL.

The CDR3 bases are TGTGCCAGCAGTCTCAAGCGGGGGGGCGATGATGAGCAGTTCTTC. This translates into CASSLKRGGDDEQFF. This chain joins TRBV2 and TRBJ2-1; TRBD2 agrees at 10 bases. The J segment lost 8 bases and the V segment lost 5 bases, leaving 9 bases of the junction unmatched. Germline CDR1 SNHLY, CDR2 FYNNEI. This CDR3 has 15 residues.

V gene TRBV4-1 combines with J gene TRBJ2-7; TRBD1 aligns across 9 bases. Germline V gene sequence: CDR1 MGHRA, CDR2 YSYEKL. With 4 bases clipped from V and 3 bases from J, the junction kept 7 bases outside the gene matches. The CDR3 has 15 residues. CDR3: CASSPLGTGLYEQYF. Written as DNA, the CDR3 is TGCGCCAGCAGCCCACTCGGGACAGGGCTCTACGAGCAGTACTTC.

This chain uses TRBV9 with TRBJ2-2, with TRBD1 identical over 7 bases. Germline-derived CDR1 and CDR2 are SGDLS and YYNGEE. This CDR3 spans 15 amino acids. V lost 0 bases and J lost 9; bases outside the gene matches: 8. CDR3 nucleotides: TGTGCCAGCAGCGTAGGGTACAGGGGAAGTAGGGAGCTGTTTTTT. Residues: CASSVGYRGSRELFF.

CDR3 amino acids: CATRLRNEQFF. The DNA of the CDR3 is TGTGCCACCCGACTCCGCAATGAGCAGTTCTTC. The chain links TRBV19 to TRBJ2-1; unclear D gene. V was pared by 10 bases and J by 6 bases, with 10 bases between. Germline V lookup: CDR1 LNHDA, CDR2 SQIVND (reference sequence). CDR3 size: 11 residues.

This clone was counted once. The chain carries TRBV18 and TRBJ2-7, with 9 bases that match TRBD1. CDR1 and CDR2 from the germline V gene are KGHSH and LQKENI. CDR3 length: 15 amino acids. J gave up 5 bases and V 6 bases, and 11 bases lay outside the gene matches. This CDR3 reads CASSSIWDRVNEQYF. The CDR3 bases are TGTGCCAGCTCTTCTATCTGGGACAGGGTCAACGAGCAGTACTTC.

This CDR3 reads CASSLAPGANTDTQYF. The CDR3 region has the DNA TGTGCCAGCAGCTTAGCTCCGGGAGCTAACACAGATACGCAGTATTTT. The gene calls are TRBV7-9 and TRBJ2-3; the D gene is possibly TRBD2 (6 bases). Per germline, CDR1 SEHNR and CDR2 FQNEAQ (reference sequence). The CDR3 has 16 amino acids. V shed 0 bases and J shed 2 bases, with 12 bases lying between them.

The V gene is TRBV5-4, the J gene TRBJ1-1; no clear D. Trimming took off 0 bases at V and 8 bases at J, with 11 bases between the two ends. Germline values: CDR1 SGHNT, CDR2 YYREEE (reference sequence). The CDR3 has 13 amino acids. The CDR3 DNA reads as TGTGCCAGCAGCTTGGAAATGGGAGGGGAAGCTTTCTTT. Amino acid sequence: CASSLEMGGEAFF.

In its sample, this clone was seen once. The chain carries TRBV10-3 and TRBJ2-7; 9 bases match TRBD1. Germline trimming cut 2 bases from V and 6 bases from J; bases unmatched to any gene: 8. CDR1 is ENHRY and CDR2 is SYGVKD in the germline V gene. The CDR3 has 15 amino acids. This chain's CDR3 is CAISESAGQGGEQYF. CDR3 nucleotide sequence: TGTGCCATCAGTGAGAGCGCGGGACAGGGAGGCGAGCAGTACTTC.

The chain recombines TRBV11-2 with TRBJ2-1, with 11 nucleotides matching TRBD2. The CDR3 totals 17 residues. V shed 1 base and J 4 bases; nucleotides not matched to a gene: 6. CDR1 is SGHAT and CDR2 is FQNNGV in the germline V gene. The CDR3 loop is CASSLGTLAGGYNEQFF. The DNA for the CDR3 is TGTGCCAGCAGCTTAGGCACTCTAGCGGGGGGTTACAATGAGCAGTTCTTC. The variable domain in full, completed from reference TRBV11-2 and TRBJ2-1, reads EAGVAQSPRYKIIEKRQSVAFWCNPISGHATLYWYQQILGQGPKLLIQFQNNGVVDDSQLPKDRFSAERLKGVDSTLKIQPAKLEDSAVYLCASSLGTLAGGYNEQFFGPGTRLTVL.

This rearrangement joins TRBV7-8 to TRBJ2-2; D uncertain. With 1 base removed from V and 0 bases from J, the gap between germline ends came to 6 bases. Germline V gene sequence: CDR1 SGHVS, CDR2 FQNEAQ. This CDR3 comprises 15 residues. DNA of the CDR3: TGTGCCAGCAGCTTAGTGGCAGCGAACACCGGGGAGCTGTTTTTT. As protein: CASSLVAANTGELFF.

The chain uses TRBV12-3 or TRBV12-4 and TRBJ1-1; D possibly corresponds to TRBD1 (5 bases). The CDR3 length is 12 residues. With 6 bases removed from V and 5 bases from J, the gap between germline ends came to 10 bases. CDR3 nucleotides: TGTGCCAGCAGCCGGGGGTGGACTGAAGCTTTCTTT. This gives the protein CASSRGWTEAFF.